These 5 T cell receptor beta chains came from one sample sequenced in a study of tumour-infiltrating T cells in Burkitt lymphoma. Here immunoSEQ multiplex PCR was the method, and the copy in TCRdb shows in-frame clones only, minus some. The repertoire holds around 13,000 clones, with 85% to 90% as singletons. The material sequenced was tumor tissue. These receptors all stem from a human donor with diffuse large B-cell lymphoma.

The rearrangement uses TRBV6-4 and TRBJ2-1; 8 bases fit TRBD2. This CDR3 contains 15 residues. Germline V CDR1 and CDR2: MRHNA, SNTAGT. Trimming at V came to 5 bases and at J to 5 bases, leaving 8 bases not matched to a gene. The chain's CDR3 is CASSTRGAGDNEQFF. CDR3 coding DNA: TGTGCCAGCAGTACCCGAGGAGCGGGAGACAATGAGCAGTTCTTC.

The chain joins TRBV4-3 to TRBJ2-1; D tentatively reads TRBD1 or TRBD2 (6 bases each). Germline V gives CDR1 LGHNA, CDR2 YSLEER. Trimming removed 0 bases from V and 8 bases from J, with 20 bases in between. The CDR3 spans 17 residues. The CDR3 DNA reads TGCGCCAGCAGCCAAGATCTAAAGGGGGGCATTGAAGATGAGCAGTTCTTC. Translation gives CASSQDLKGGIEDEQFF.

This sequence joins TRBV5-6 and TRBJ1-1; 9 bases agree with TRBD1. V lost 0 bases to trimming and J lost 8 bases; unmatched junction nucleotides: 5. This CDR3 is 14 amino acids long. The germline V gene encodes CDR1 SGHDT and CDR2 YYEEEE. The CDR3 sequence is CASSLVGTGTEAFF. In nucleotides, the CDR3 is TGTGCCAGCAGCTTGGTTGGGACAGGGACCGAAGCTTTCTTT.

CDR3 region: CASSPLAGVHNEQFF. CDR3 nucleotide sequence: TGTGCCAGCTCACCACTAGCGGGAGTACACAATGAGCAGTTCTTC. This chain joins TRBV18 and TRBJ2-1, with 9 bases fitting TRBD2. After removal of 1 base from V and 5 bases from J, the junction contained 3 bases not matched to a gene. Germline lookup yields CDR1 KGHSH and CDR2 LQKENI. This CDR3 comprises 15 residues.

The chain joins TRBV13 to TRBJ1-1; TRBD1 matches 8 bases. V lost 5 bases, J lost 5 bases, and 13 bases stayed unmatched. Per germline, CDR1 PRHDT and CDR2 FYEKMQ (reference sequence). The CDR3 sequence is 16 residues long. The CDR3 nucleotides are TGTGCCAGCAGCCGTTATGACAGGGGATCAGGAACTGAAGCTTTCTTT. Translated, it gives CASSRYDRGSGTEAFF.